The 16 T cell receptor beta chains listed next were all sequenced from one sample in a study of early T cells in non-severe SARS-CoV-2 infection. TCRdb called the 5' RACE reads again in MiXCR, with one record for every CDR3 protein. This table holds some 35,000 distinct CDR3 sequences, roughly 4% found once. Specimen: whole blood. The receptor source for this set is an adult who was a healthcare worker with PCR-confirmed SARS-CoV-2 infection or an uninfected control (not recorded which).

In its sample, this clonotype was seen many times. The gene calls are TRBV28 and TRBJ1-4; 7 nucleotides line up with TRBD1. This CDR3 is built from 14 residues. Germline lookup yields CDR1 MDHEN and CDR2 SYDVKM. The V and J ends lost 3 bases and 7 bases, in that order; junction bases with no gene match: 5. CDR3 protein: CASSFLGQSEKLFF. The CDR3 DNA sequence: TGTGCCAGCAGTTTTTTGGGACAGAGTGAAAAACTGTTTTTT.

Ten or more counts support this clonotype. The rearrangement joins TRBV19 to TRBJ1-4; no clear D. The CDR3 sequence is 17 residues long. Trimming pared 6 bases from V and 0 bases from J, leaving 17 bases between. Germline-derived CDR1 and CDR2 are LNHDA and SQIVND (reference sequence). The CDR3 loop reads CASRSWRSRTTNEKLFF. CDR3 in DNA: TGTGCCAGTAGGAGTTGGAGGAGCCGCACAACTAATGAAAAACTGTTTTTT.

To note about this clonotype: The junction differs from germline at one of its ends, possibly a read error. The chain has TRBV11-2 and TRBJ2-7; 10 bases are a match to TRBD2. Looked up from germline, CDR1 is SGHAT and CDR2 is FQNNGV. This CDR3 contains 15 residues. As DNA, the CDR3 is TGTGCCAGCAGTTTAGCTAGCGGGAGAATTTACGAGCAGTACTTC. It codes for CASSLASGRIYEQYF.

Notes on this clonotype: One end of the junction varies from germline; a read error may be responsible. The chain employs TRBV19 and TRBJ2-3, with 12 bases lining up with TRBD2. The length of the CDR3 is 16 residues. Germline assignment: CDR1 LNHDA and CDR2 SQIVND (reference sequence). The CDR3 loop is CASRLSGTSGSDMQYF. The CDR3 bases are TGTGCCAGTCGACTCTCCGGGACTAGCGGGTCAGATATGCAGTATTTT. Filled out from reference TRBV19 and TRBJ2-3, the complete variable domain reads DGGITQSPKYLFRKEGQNVTLSCEQNLNHDAMYWYRQDPGQGLRLIYYSQIVNDFQKGDIAEGYSVSREKKESFPLTVTSAQKNPTAFYLCASRLSGTSGSDMQYFGPGTRLTVL.

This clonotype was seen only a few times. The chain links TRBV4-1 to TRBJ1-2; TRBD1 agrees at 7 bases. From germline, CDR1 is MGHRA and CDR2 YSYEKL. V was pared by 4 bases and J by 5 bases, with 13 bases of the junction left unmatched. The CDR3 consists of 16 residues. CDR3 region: CASSLVDRPDLYGYTF. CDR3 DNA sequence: TGCGCCAGCAGCCTAGTGGACAGGCCAGACCTTTATGGCTACACCTTC.

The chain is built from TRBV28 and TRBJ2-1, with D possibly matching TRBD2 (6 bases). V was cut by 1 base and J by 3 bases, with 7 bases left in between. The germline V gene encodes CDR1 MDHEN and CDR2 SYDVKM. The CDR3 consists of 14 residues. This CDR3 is CASSLLRDYNEQFF. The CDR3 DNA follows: TGTGCCAGCAGTTTATTGCGGGACTACAATGAGCAGTTCTTC.

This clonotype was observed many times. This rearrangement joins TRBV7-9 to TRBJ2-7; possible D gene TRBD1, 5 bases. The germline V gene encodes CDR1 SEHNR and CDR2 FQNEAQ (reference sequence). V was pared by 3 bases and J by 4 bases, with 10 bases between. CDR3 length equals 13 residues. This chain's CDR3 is CASSLAREYEQYV. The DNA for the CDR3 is TGTGCCAGCAGCTTGGCCAGGGAATACGAGCAGTACGTC.

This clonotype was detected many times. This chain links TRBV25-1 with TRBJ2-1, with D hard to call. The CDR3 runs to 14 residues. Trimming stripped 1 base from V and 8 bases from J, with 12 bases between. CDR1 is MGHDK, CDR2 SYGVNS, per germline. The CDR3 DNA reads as TGTGCCAGCAGTGAATCTCGCACAAGGGATGAGCAGTTCTTC. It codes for CASSESRTRDEQFF. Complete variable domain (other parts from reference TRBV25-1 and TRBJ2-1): EADIYQTPRYLVIGTGKKITLECSQTMGHDKMYWYQQDPGMELHLIHYSYGVNSTEKGDLSSESTVSRIRTEHFPLTLESARPSHTSQYLCASSESRTRDEQFFGPGTRLTVL.

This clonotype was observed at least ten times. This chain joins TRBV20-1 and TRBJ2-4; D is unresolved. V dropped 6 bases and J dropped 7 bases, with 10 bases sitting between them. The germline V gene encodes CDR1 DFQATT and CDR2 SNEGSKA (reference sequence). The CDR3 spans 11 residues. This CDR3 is CSAAIGNIQYF. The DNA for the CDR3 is TGCAGTGCCGCGATCGGGAACATTCAGTACTTC.

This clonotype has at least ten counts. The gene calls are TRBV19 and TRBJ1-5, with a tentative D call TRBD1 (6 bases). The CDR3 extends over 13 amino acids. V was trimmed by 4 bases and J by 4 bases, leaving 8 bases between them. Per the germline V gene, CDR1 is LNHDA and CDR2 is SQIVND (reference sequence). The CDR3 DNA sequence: TGTGCCAGTAGTACCGACAGGAATCAGCCCCAGCATTTT. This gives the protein CASSTDRNQPQHF.

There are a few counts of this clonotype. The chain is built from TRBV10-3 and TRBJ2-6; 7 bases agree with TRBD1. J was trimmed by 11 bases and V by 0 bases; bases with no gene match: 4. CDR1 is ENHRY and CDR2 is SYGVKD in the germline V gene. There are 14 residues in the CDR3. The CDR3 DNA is TGTGCCATCAGTGAGTCTGACAGGGCGGACGTCCTGACTTTC. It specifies CAISESDRADVLTF.

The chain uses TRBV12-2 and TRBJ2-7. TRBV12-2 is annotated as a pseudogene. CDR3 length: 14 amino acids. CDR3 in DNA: TGTGCAAGTCGCTTAGCGCTAGCGTCTGAGTGGCAGTACGTC. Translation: CASRLALASEWQYV.

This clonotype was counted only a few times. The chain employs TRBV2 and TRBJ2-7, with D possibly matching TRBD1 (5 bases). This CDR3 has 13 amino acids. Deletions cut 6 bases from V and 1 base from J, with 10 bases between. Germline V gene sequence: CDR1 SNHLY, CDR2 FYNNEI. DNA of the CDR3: TGTGCCAGCAGCATTCGACAGTCCTACGAGCAGTACGTC. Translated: CASSIRQSYEQYV.

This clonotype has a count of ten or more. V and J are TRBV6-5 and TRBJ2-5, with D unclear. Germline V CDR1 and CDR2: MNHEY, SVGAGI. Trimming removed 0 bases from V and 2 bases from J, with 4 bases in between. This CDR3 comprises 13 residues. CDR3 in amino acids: CASSYSVQETQYF. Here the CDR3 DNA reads TGTGCCAGCAGTTACTCTGTACAAGAGACCCAGTACTTC.

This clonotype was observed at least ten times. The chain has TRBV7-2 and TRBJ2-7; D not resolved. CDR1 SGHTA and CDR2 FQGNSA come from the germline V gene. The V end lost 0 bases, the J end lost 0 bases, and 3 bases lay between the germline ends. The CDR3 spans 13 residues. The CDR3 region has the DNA TGTGCCAGCAGCTTAGCGAGCTCCTACGAGCAGTACTTC. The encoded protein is CASSLASSYEQYF.

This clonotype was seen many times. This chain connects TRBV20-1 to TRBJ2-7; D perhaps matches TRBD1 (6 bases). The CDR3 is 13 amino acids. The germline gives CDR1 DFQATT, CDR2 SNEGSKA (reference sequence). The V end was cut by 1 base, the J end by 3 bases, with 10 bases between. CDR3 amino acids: CSARGGQHYEQYF. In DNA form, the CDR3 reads TGCAGTGCTAGAGGTGGACAGCACTACGAGCAGTACTTC.